These T cell receptor beta chains were read from a single sample in a study of cytomegalovirus exposure and HLA in healthy donors. Generated by immunoSEQ multiplex PCR, the TCRdb table keeps only in-frame clones and is missing some. The table lists 85,000 to 90,000 clones, 85% of them singletons, with approximately 7.4% in the top ten. What was sequenced was PBMCs. These receptors all stem from a man aged 40-49 years in good health and CMV-seropositive. CDR3s include the opening cysteine and the closing phenylalanine or tryptophan. A D gene is named only where the DNA matches it firmly. Clone size, where shown, is once, few, many, or a class for clones that have expanded.

abundance	d_gene	v_gene	j_gene	CDR3aa	CDR3nt
NA	NA	TRBV15	TRBJ1-5	CATSRDRGNQPQHF	TGTGCCACCAGCAGAGACAGGGGCAATCAGCCCCAGCATTTT
NA	TRBD1	TRBV11-3	TRBJ2-1	CASSLGQGPAGEQFF	TGTGCCAGCAGCTTGGGACAGGGACCCGCGGGTGAGCAGTTCTTC
NA	TRBD1	TRBV2	TRBJ1-6	CASKETGSGSPLHF	TGTGCCAGCAAGGAGACAGGGTCGGGTTCACCCCTCCACTTT
NA	NA	TRBV6-1	TRBJ2-1	CASSEVFGFSSYNEQFF	TGTGCCAGCAGTGAAGTGTTTGGCTTCAGCTCCTACAATGAGCAGTTCTTC
NA	NA	TRBV18	TRBJ2-5	CASSPPAPGGETQYF	TGTGCCAGCTCACCACCGGCTCCTGGGGGCGAGACCCAGTACTTC
NA	NA	TRBV7-8	TRBJ1-1	CASSLTGSTEAFF	TGTGCCAGCAGCCTAACAGGGAGCACTGAAGCTTTCTTT
NA	NA	TRBV21-1	TRBJ2-7	CASSHRAGLEYEQYF	TGTGCCAGCAGTCACAGGGCAGGACTAGAATACGAGCAGTACTTC
NA	NA	TRBV28	TRBJ2-2	CASRHEDTNTGELFF	TGTGCCAGCAGACATGAAGACACAAACACCGGGGAGCTGTTTTTT
NA	TRBD1	TRBV19	TRBJ2-1	CASSIIGTGMYEQFF	TGTGCCAGTAGTATCATAGGGACAGGGATGTATGAGCAGTTCTTC
NA	TRBD1	TRBV5-1	TRBJ1-6	CASSRGQGAQSYNSPLHF	TGCGCCAGCAGCAGGGGACAGGGGGCGCAGTCCTATAATTCACCCCTCCACTTT
NA	NA	TRBV6-6	TRBJ1-5	CASSEGVGQPQHF	TGTGCCAGCAGTGAGGGGGTCGGTCAGCCCCAGCATTTT
NA	NA	TRBV19	TRBJ2-7	CASSIALFSADSPYEQYF	TGTGCCAGTAGTATAGCTCTCTTCTCAGCGGACAGCCCCTACGAGCAGTACTTC
NA	NA	TRBV5-6	TRBJ1-2	CASSSLGGSYGYTF	TGTGCCAGCAGCTCACTAGGGGGAAGCTATGGCTACACCTTC
NA	NA	TRBV5-6	TRBJ2-2	CASSFREVRTGELFF	TGTGCCAGCAGCTTCAGGGAGGTGAGAACCGGGGAGCTGTTTTTT
NA	NA	TRBV7-2	TRBJ1-5	CASSLAGGEGNQPQHF	TGTGCCAGCAGCTTGGCGGGGGGCGAGGGCAATCAGCCCCAGCATTTT
NA	NA	TRBV30	TRBJ1-1	CAWSAGTLAFF	TGTGCCTGGAGCGCGGGGACGTTAGCTTTCTTT
NA	NA	TRBV15	TRBJ1-1	CATSRGGATEAFF	TGTGCCACCAGCAGAGGTGGGGCGACTGAAGCTTTCTTT
NA	NA	TRBV4-1	TRBJ2-5	CASSQDLRGTMTQYF	TGCGCCAGCAGCCAAGATTTGAGGGGGACGATGACCCAGTACTTC
NA	TRBD1	TRBV5-4	TRBJ1-2	CASSSPQGQAYGYTF	TGTGCCAGCAGCTCGCCCCAGGGACAGGCTTATGGCTACACCTTC
once	NA	TRBV19	TRBJ1-1	CASSARNQGTEAFF	TGTGCCAGTAGTGCCAGGAACCAGGGGACTGAAGCTTTCTTT